A selection of T cell receptor beta chains follows, all from one sample in a study of T cell repertoires in cytomegalovirus infection. Each CDR3 protein gets one entry after TCRdb re-called the reads with MiXCR. Of about 740,000 distinct CDR3 sequences in the sample, 35% were seen once. Sequenced: PBMCs. These receptors originate from a human donor in good health (CMV status not recorded). Some clones in this sample may be carry-over from other donors' samples. Both conserved end residues are part of each CDR3. A D gene is named only where the DNA matches it firmly. Only some rows state a clone size, as once, few, many or a class for expanded clones.

V	size	J	D	DNA	CDR3
TRBV6-2/TRBV6-3	.	TRBJ1-1	.	TGTGCCAGCAGTCAGACCCTTCCTGGACTCGGCACTGAAGCTTTCTTT	CASSQTLPGLGTEAFF
TRBV7-2	.	TRBJ1-5	.	TGTGCCAGCAGCTTAAACGACAGGAGGTGGGATCAGCCCCAGCATTTT	CASSLNDRRWDQPQHF
TRBV18	.	TRBJ1-4	.	TGTGCCAGCTCACACGACCGTGCAACTAATGAAAAACTGTTTTTT	CASSHDRATNEKLFF
TRBV19	once	TRBJ2-7	TRBD2	TGTGCCAGTAGTACCTTCCTAGCGGGAACCCACGTGCAGTACTTC	CASSTFLAGTHVQYF
TRBV10-3	.	TRBJ2-3	.	TGTGCCATCAGTGAGTCTAAGAATCCCACAGATACGCAGTATTTT	CAISESKNPTDTQYF
TRBV10-3	.	TRBJ1-4	.	TGTGCCATCAGTGAGTCTTCCGTCGCGAGACTGTTTTTT	CAISESSVARLFF
TRBV4-1	.	TRBJ2-5	TRBD2	TGCGCCAGCAGCCAATTCTCGGGGGGGTACCAAGAGACCCAGTACTTC	CASSQFSGGYQETQYF
TRBV28	once	TRBJ1-1	.	TGTGCCAGCAGTTCCGGAGCCGCAGTGTTTTTCACTGAAGCTTTCTTT	CASSSGAAVFFTEAFF
TRBV28	few	TRBJ1-2	.	TGTGCCAGCAGTTTGGCGGCAGGCGGCTACACCTTC	CASSLAAGGYTF
TRBV7-6	many	TRBJ2-7	.	TGTGCCAGCAGCTTAAAGGGCGGCGCGGAGCAGTACTTC	CASSLKGGAEQYF
TRBV7-9	many	TRBJ1-2	.	TGTGCCAGCAGCTTAGGCAGGGGAGAGGGCTACACCTTC	CASSLGRGEGYTF
TRBV20-1	.	TRBJ2-5	.	TGCAGTGCTAGAACAATGGACAGCGCTAGTGGAAAAGAGACCCAGTACTTC	CSARTMDSASGKETQYF
TRBV7-9	.	TRBJ2-4	.	TGTGCCAGCAGCTTTTTAGCGCCCTCCCCGACTCTAGCCAAAAACAGTCAGTACTTC	CASSFLAPSPTLAKNSQYF
TRBV11-2	.	TRBJ2-1	TRBD1	TGTGCCAGCAGCTTCGGGCAGGGGGAAGGTGAGCAGTTCTTC	CASSFGQGEGEQFF
TRBV12-3/TRBV12-4	.	TRBJ2-5	.	TGTGCCAGCAGACGGGATCAAGAGACCCAGTACTTC	CASRRDQETQYF
TRBV28	once	TRBJ1-2	.	TGTGCCAGCAATGGAGTCACAGGGTTGGGTAACTATGGCTACACCTTC	CASNGVTGLGNYGYTF
TRBV30	.	TRBJ1-3	.	TGTGCCTGGGGGGGCTCTGGAAACACCATATATTTT	CAWGGSGNTIYF
TRBV2	.	TRBJ2-4	.	TGTGCCAGCAGGGAAAGCCTAGCCAAAAACATTCAGTACTTC	CASRESLAKNIQYF
TRBV4-1	few	TRBJ2-5	TRBD1	TGCGCCAGCAGCCAAGGACAGGGCTACCAAGAGACCCAGTACTTC	CASSQGQGYQETQYF
TRBV7-2	many	TRBJ1-2	TRBD1	TGTGCCAGCAGCTTAGCTTCCGGGACAGGTAGTTTTAACTATGGCTACACCTTC	CASSLASGTGSFNYGYTF
TRBV6-1	few	TRBJ2-5	.	TGTGCCAGCAGTGAAGCAGGGGGTTGGGAGACCCAGTACTTC	CASSEAGGWETQYF
TRBV28	.	TRBJ2-7	.	TGTGCCAGCAGTTTAAGTGACCGGTACGAGCAGTACTTC	CASSLSDRYEQYF
TRBV28	.	TRBJ1-1	.	TGTGCCAGCAGTTTATTGGGGGGGGACACTGAAGCTTTCTTT	CASSLLGGDTEAFF
TRBV11-3	.	TRBJ1-3	TRBD1	TGTGCCAGCTCTACAGGGGGCGAAAACACCATATATTTT	CASSTGGENTIYF
TRBV10-3	few	TRBJ2-3	.	TGTGCCATCAGGAGCTCCGGGACAGATACGCAGTATTTT	CAIRSSGTDTQYF
TRBV20-1	few	TRBJ1-1	.	TGCAGTGCTAGACGCGGGACGGGGGGCACTGAAGCTTTCTTT	CSARRGTGGTEAFF
TRBV7-2	few	TRBJ2-6	.	TGTGCCAGCAGCCTAATGAGTATTGGGGCCAACGTCCTGACTTTC	CASSLMSIGANVLTF
TRBV29-1	.	TRBJ2-7	TRBD2	TGCAGCGTTGAAGCCGAGACTAGCGGTCTCTACGAGCAGTACTTC	CSVEAETSGLYEQYF
TRBV6-2/TRBV6-3	many	TRBJ2-7	.	TGTGCCAGCAGTTACTTGGGACATCACGAGCAGTACTTC	CASSYLGHHEQYF
TRBV7-8	few	TRBJ2-6	.	TGTGCCAGCAGCTGGGGACGGATTTCTGGGGCCAACGTCCTGACTTTC	CASSWGRISGANVLTF
TRBV28	many	TRBJ1-5	.	TGTGCCAGCAGTACGAGCAATCAGCCCCAGCATTTT	CASSTSNQPQHF
TRBV12-3/TRBV12-4	few	TRBJ1-5	.	TGTGCCAGCAGTTTCAAGACAGGATATAGCAATCAGCCCCAGCATTTT	CASSFKTGYSNQPQHF
TRBV7-8	few	TRBJ2-7	TRBD1	TGTGCCAGCAGCCTCCCTCGCCGGGACAGGGGGAACTCCTACGAGCAGTACTTC	CASSLPRRDRGNSYEQYF
TRBV5-4	few	TRBJ2-2	.	TGTGCCAGCAGCCCCGGGTCACAAGCGAACACCGGGGAGCTGTTTTTT	CASSPGSQANTGELFF
TRBV27	.	TRBJ2-1	.	TGTGCCAGCAGTTTCTACGACAGGCCCTCCTACAATGAGCAGTTCTTC	CASSFYDRPSYNEQFF
TRBV20-1	few	TRBJ1-4	.	TGCAGTGCTAGACGGGCTGAAAAACTGTTTTTT	CSARRAEKLFF
TRBV29-1	.	TRBJ2-2	.	TGCAGCGTTGTGACACGTAAAGACACCGGGGAGCTGTTTTTT	CSVVTRKDTGELFF
TRBV14	.	TRBJ2-7	TRBD2	TGTGCCAGCAGCCAACGGTCTAGCGGCTACGAGCAGTACTTC	CASSQRSSGYEQYF